Listed here are 17 T cell receptor beta chains from one sample, sequenced in a study of blood T cell repertoires in COVID-19. Only in-frame clones appear in the TCRdb table, and some are missing; sequencing was by immunoSEQ multiplex PCR. The sample holds nearly 300,000 clones, roughly 90% seen once. The sample taken for sequencing was PBMCs or T cells enriched from blood (not recorded which). Receptors were obtained from a woman between 45 and 65 years old who had been exposed to COVID-19.

The J gene is TRBJ1-3, the V gene TRBV28; D remains ambiguous. The ends were cut back, 3 bases at V and 3 bases at J, with 6 bases in the middle. CDR3 size: 13 residues. In germline, CDR1 is MDHEN, CDR2 SYDVKM. CDR3 nucleotides: TGTGCCAGCAGTTTTTTTAGTGGAAACACCATATATTTT. This encodes CASSFFSGNTIYF.

V is TRBV5-1 and J is TRBJ1-3, with no clear D. This CDR3 has 17 residues. Germline CDR1 is SGHRS and CDR2 is YFSETQ. V dropped 5 bases and J dropped 4 bases, with 22 bases sitting between them. The CDR3: CASSFSPQDASGNTIYF. DNA for the CDR3: TGCGCCAGCAGTTTTTCCCCCCAGGATGCTTCCGGAAACACCATATATTTT.

This clone has just a few counts. The V and J genes are TRBV28 and TRBJ1-1; 7 bases are shared with TRBD1. Germline lookup yields CDR1 MDHEN and CDR2 SYDVKM. This CDR3 spans 15 amino acids. V dropped 5 bases and J dropped 1; count of bases not matched to a gene: 7. CDR3 loop: CASSLQGFGNTEAFF. The DNA of the CDR3 is TGTGCCAGCAGTCTACAGGGGTTCGGGAACACTGAAGCTTTCTTT.

The chain carries TRBV27 and TRBJ1-6, with D tentatively TRBD1 (6 bases). V was shortened by 5 bases and J by 6 bases, with 14 bases between the two germline ends. Germline V gene lookup returns CDR1 MNHEY and CDR2 SMNVEV (reference sequence). CDR3 size: 15 residues. CDR3 in DNA: TGTGCCAGCAGTGTTAGTCGACAGGCTAATTCACCCCTCCACTTT. It codes for CASSVSRQANSPLHF.

The V and J genes are TRBV6-2 or TRBV6-3 and TRBJ2-7; the match to TRBD2 covers 12 bases. With 2 bases clipped from V and 4 bases from J, the junction kept 0 bases outside the gene matches. Germline CDR1 reads MNHEY; CDR2 reads SVGEGT. This CDR3 is 14 amino acids long. The DNA for the CDR3 is TGTGCCAGCAGTTACGGACTAGCGGGGTACGAGCAGTACTTC. This sequence encodes CASSYGLAGYEQYF.

As regards this clone: The sample contains more than one DNA sequence encoding this CDR3. The gene calls are TRBV19 and TRBJ1-1; D perhaps matches TRBD1 (6 bases). V was clipped by 3 bases and J by 4 bases, with 9 bases between them. The length of the CDR3 is 13 residues. Germline V gene lookup returns CDR1 LNHDA and CDR2 SQIVND (reference sequence). The CDR3 sequence is CASSIDRSTEAFF. CDR3 in DNA: TGTGCCAGTAGTATTGACAGGAGCACTGAAGCTTTCTTT.

The J gene is TRBJ2-1, the V gene TRBV7-6; 13 bases are shared with TRBD2. Germline V lookup: CDR1 SGHVS, CDR2 FNYEAQ. V shed 1 base and J 5 bases; nucleotides not matched to a gene: 8. The CDR3 extends over 18 amino acids. CDR3 coding DNA: TGTGCCAGCAGCTTAGGCCCGAGTGGACTAGCGGGGGACAATGAGCAGTTCTTC. Translation gives CASSLGPSGLAGDNEQFF.

J is TRBJ2-7 and V is TRBV5-5; 11 bases are shared with TRBD1. The CDR3 covers 15 residues. Germline-derived CDR1 and CDR2 are SGHKS and YYEKEE (reference sequence). V lost 4 bases to trimming and J lost 3 bases; unmatched junction nucleotides: 6. The CDR3 loop is CASSAPGQGDYEQYF. CDR3 in DNA: TGTGCCAGCAGCGCGCCGGGACAGGGGGACTACGAGCAGTACTTC.

This clone was observed a single time. V usage is TRBV25-1 and J usage is TRBJ1-3; TRBD1 might be the D (5 bases). The ends were cut back, 6 bases at V and 0 bases at J, with 12 bases in the middle. CDR1 MGHDK and CDR2 SYGVNS come from the germline V gene. The CDR3 runs to 15 residues. CDR3 coding DNA: TGTGCCAGCAGCTCCGTGGGGCTCTCTGGAAACACCATATATTTT. This gives the protein CASSSVGLSGNTIYF.

The DNA for the CDR3 is TGTGCCACCAGTGACCCGGACAGATACGAGCAGTACTTC. Translated: CATSDPDRYEQYF. The V call is TRBV24-1, the J call TRBJ2-7, with TRBD1 as a possible D gene (6 bases). The CDR3 length is 13 residues. The V gene lost 4 bases and the J gene lost 4 bases, with 10 bases spanning the gap. In germline, CDR1 is KGHDR, CDR2 SFDVKD.

V gene TRBV25-1 combines with J gene TRBJ1-1; 7 nucleotides line up with TRBD1. The CDR3 length is 14 residues. V shed 3 bases, J shed 4 bases, and the junction held 5 bases outside the gene matches. The germline V gene has CDR1 MGHDK and CDR2 SYGVNS. CDR3 residues: CASSEVGGFTEAFF. CDR3 nucleotides: TGTGCCAGCAGTGAGGTAGGGGGCTTCACTGAAGCTTTCTTT.

The genes are TRBV3-1 (or the pseudogene TRBV3-2) and TRBJ1-1; no definite D call. The ends were cut back, 4 bases at V and 1 base at J, with 13 bases in the middle. The CDR3 extends over 15 amino acids. Germline CDR1 and CDR2: LGHDT and YNNKEL (reference sequence). CDR3: CASSRTTRSNTEAFF. As DNA, the CDR3 is TGTGCCAGCAGCCGAACGACCAGGTCGAACACTGAAGCTTTCTTT.

This clone was observed a single time. This chain links TRBV6-5 with TRBJ2-5; 10 bases are a match to TRBD1. Looked up from germline, CDR1 is MNHEY and CDR2 is SVGAGI. This CDR3 is built from 14 residues. After removal of 6 bases from V and 3 bases from J, the junction contained 4 bases not matched to a gene. CDR3 in amino acids: CASRGDRGKETQYF. CDR3 bases: TGTGCCAGCAGGGGGGACAGGGGAAAAGAGACCCAGTACTTC.

CDR3 loop: CASSPGTGGSGANVLTF. For the CDR3, the DNA is TGTGCCAGCTCACCCGGGACAGGGGGCTCAGGGGCCAACGTCCTGACTTTC. This chain links TRBV18 with TRBJ2-6; 12 bases are shared with TRBD1. The germline gives CDR1 KGHSH, CDR2 LQKENI. The CDR3 spans 17 residues. With V trimmed by 3 bases and J by 4 bases, 4 bases remained unmatched.

The chain couples TRBV19 to TRBJ2-2; D is possibly TRBD1 (5 bases). Trimming removed 5 bases at V and 4 bases at J, with 14 bases between. Germline assignment: CDR1 LNHDA and CDR2 SQIVND (reference sequence). This CDR3 is built from 15 residues. The CDR3 sequence: CASSQRQTRTGELFF. CDR3 bases: TGTGCCAGTAGTCAGAGACAGACGCGCACCGGGGAGCTGTTTTTT.

This rearrangement joins TRBV5-4 to TRBJ2-6; D is uncertain. The CDR3 has 15 residues. The V and J ends lost 5 bases and 2 bases respectively, with 11 bases between them. CDR1 is SGHNT, CDR2 YYREEE, per germline (reference sequence). The CDR3 loop reads CASSMAPTGANVLTF. CDR3 nucleotides: TGTGCCAGCAGTATGGCCCCAACTGGGGCCAACGTCCTGACTTTC.

J is TRBJ2-3 and V is TRBV2; 8 bases are shared with TRBD2. V shed 6 bases and J 3 bases; nucleotides not matched to a gene: 11. This CDR3 has 16 residues. The germline V gene encodes CDR1 SNHLY and CDR2 FYNNEI. The CDR3: CASRVRFSGGTDTQYF. The CDR3 region has the DNA TGTGCCAGCAGGGTGCGGTTCAGCGGGGGAACAGATACGCAGTATTTT.